This TCR beta chain was retrieved from a study of identical twins. CDR1 and CDR2 from the germline V gene are KGHSH and LQKENI. Unmatched junction bases numbered 9, after V lost 2 bases and J lost 4 bases. This CDR3 has 17 amino acids. A universal primer site was created by template switching, with the cDNA bearing unique molecular identifiers. TCRdb reanalysed the 5' RACE reads using MiXCR and keeps one entry per CDR3 protein. The table lists 500,000 or so distinct CDR3 sequences, 13% to 15% of them singletons. The same data also contributed to another study, on yellow fever vaccine responses in identical twins.

This TCR was recovered from a woman aged 18-29 years in good health. The sequencing input was CD4+ T cells sorted from blood. The chain employs TRBV18 and TRBJ2-2; 8 nucleotides agree with TRBD1. CDR3 DNA sequence: TGTGCCAGCTCACCATTTGGACAGGGTCGAGGCACCGGGGAGCTGTTTTTT. Translation gives CASSPFGQGRGTGELFF.